Following are 13 T cell receptor beta chains from one sample sequenced in a study of human T cells and chemical hapten exposure. TCRdb ran MiXCR on the 5' RACE reads and lists one entry per CDR3 protein. The repertoire consists of 110,000 or so distinct CDR3 sequences, with approximately 20% occurring once and the leading ten covering 2.8%. The starting material, unfractionated whole blood, was used for total RNA extraction. Every receptor here comes from a human donor in good health.

The sample holds a few counts of this clonotype. The V and J genes are TRBV5-4 and TRBJ1-5; 7 bases line up with TRBD1. In germline, CDR1 is SGHNT, CDR2 YYREEE (reference sequence). With V trimmed by 0 bases and J by 0 bases, 3 bases remained unmatched. This CDR3 has 16 residues. The DNA for the CDR3 is TGTGCCAGCAGCTTGGGCGGGACAGATAGCAATCAGCCCCAGCATTTT. Its translation: CASSLGGTDSNQPQHF.

Concerning this clonotype itself: One end of the junction fails to match germline, which may point to a read error. The chain has TRBV6-6 and TRBJ2-5; D is uncertain. Per germline, CDR1 MNHNY and CDR2 SVGAGI (reference sequence). The CDR3 covers 11 residues. The CDR3 reads CASRYSETQYF. CDR3 nucleotides: TGTGCCAGCAGGTACTCGGAGACCCAGTACTTC.

This clonotype has more than one count but fewer than ten. The chain employs TRBV28 and TRBJ2-1; possibly TRBD1 for D (5 bases). The germline gives CDR1 MDHEN, CDR2 SYDVKM. The CDR3 sequence is 14 residues long. Trimming removed 7 bases at V and 6 bases at J, with 16 bases between. In nucleotides, the CDR3 is TGTGCCAGCACGGTGGCAGGGCGGCCCAATGAGCAGTTCTTC. It is translated as CASTVAGRPNEQFF.

The chain links TRBV20-1 to TRBJ2-7; 13 positions match TRBD2. The length of the CDR3 is 15 residues. Germline V CDR1 and CDR2: DFQATT, SNEGSKA (reference sequence). J was trimmed by 5 bases and V by 0 bases; bases with no gene match: 4. CDR3 sequence: CSARDRTSGSDEQYF. As DNA, the CDR3 is TGCAGTGCTAGAGATAGGACTAGCGGGAGTGACGAGCAGTACTTC.

This clonotype was observed a handful of times. The J gene is TRBJ2-3, the V gene TRBV20-1; weak D call: TRBD1 (5 bases). The CDR3 loop spans 17 amino acids. CDR1 and CDR2 (germline): DFQATT, SNEGSKA (reference sequence). Trimming took 5 bases from V and 3 from J, leaving 24 bases between them. Here the CDR3 DNA reads TGCAGTGCTCCTGCCGAGGCAGGGCTTTCGGTAACAGATACGCAGTATTTT. It specifies CSAPAEAGLSVTDTQYF.

The V call is TRBV11-2, the J call TRBJ1-2; 7 bases agree with TRBD1. The J segment lost 4 bases and the V segment lost 3 bases, leaving 11 bases of the junction unmatched. The CDR3 has 16 residues. In germline, CDR1 is SGHAT, CDR2 FQNNGV. CDR3 residues: CASSLAGGSTTYGYTF. The CDR3 DNA reads as TGTGCCAGCAGCTTGGCAGGGGGTTCTACAACCTATGGCTACACCTTC.

The V call is TRBV4-2, the J call TRBJ1-6; the D is unclear. The V gene's germline CDR1 is LGHNA and CDR2 YNFKEQ. The CDR3 totals 13 residues. Trimming pared 0 bases from V and 11 bases from J, leaving 8 bases between. In nucleotides, the CDR3 is TGTGCCAGCAGCCAAGATCGGCGGCCACCCCTCCACTTT. Amino acids: CASSQDRRPPLHF.

This clonotype came up a few times. The chain has TRBV20-1 and TRBJ2-7, with 11 positions matching TRBD2. This CDR3 is built from 16 residues. V dropped 6 bases and J dropped 0; count of bases not matched to a gene: 10. Germline assignment: CDR1 DFQATT and CDR2 SNEGSKA (reference sequence). CDR3 sequence reads: CSANLAGGPSSYEQYF. CDR3 DNA sequence: TGCAGTGCAAACCTAGCGGGAGGCCCTAGCTCCTACGAGCAGTACTTC.

V usage is TRBV30 and J usage is TRBJ1-1, with D possibly TRBD1 on 5 matching bases. V lost 1 base and J 2 bases, leaving 17 bases between the germline ends. This CDR3 spans 16 amino acids. Germline V lookup: CDR1 GTSNPN, CDR2 SVGIG (reference sequence). The CDR3 sequence: CAWSARGVLLNTEAFF. CDR3 nucleotides: TGTGCCTGGAGTGCCCGGGGGGTCCTACTAAACACTGAAGCTTTCTTT.

The rearrangement joins TRBV6-2 or TRBV6-3 to TRBJ2-5, with 12 bases aligning to TRBD2. This CDR3 has 17 residues. Germline loops: CDR1 MNHEY, CDR2 SVGEGT. The J segment lost 5 bases and the V segment lost 6 bases, leaving 13 bases of the junction unmatched. CDR3 sequence reads: CASSLRRLAGVGETQYF. Written as DNA, the CDR3 is TGTGCCAGCAGCCTCCGCCGACTAGCGGGAGTCGGCGAGACCCAGTACTTC.

This clonotype turned up a few times. The chain uses TRBV5-1 and TRBJ2-3; D possibly corresponds to TRBD1 (6 bases). V lost 2 bases and J lost 1, with 8 bases in between. Germline CDR1 and CDR2: SGHRS and YFSETQ. The CDR3 covers 14 residues. The CDR3 region has the DNA TGCGCCAGCAGCTTACAGGGAGGCACAGATACGCAGTATTTT. This gives the protein CASSLQGGTDTQYF. The entire variable domain, with the rest obtained from reference TRBV5-1 and TRBJ2-3, is as follows: KAGVTQTPRYLIKTRGQQVTLSCSPISGHRSVSWYQQTPGQGLQFLFEYFSETQRNKGNFPGRFSGRQFSNSRSEMNVSTLELGDSALYLCASSLQGGTDTQYFGPGTRLTVL.

The J gene is TRBJ2-1, the V gene TRBV29-1; a possible D gene is TRBD1 (5 bases). V gave up 5 bases and J gave up 0 bases, with 14 bases separating them. The CDR3 runs to 15 residues. Germline V gene data show CDR1 as SQVTM and CDR2 as ANQGSEA. As DNA, the CDR3 is TGCAGCGTTACAAGGGGCAGGAGCTCCTACAATGAGCAGTTCTTC. Translated, it gives CSVTRGRSSYNEQFF.

This sequence joins TRBV18 and TRBJ2-1; 7 nucleotides match TRBD2. CDR3 length equals 14 residues. V dropped 3 bases and J dropped 5; count of bases not matched to a gene: 4. Germline lookup yields CDR1 KGHSH and CDR2 LQKENI. CDR3 protein: CASSPALADNEQFF. As DNA, the CDR3 is TGTGCCAGCTCACCCGCCCTAGCGGACAATGAGCAGTTCTTC.